This T cell receptor (beta chain) emerged from a study of T cell responses to AZD1222 COVID-19 vaccine. Worth noting for this clone: What it recognizes is unknown.

Clones were read by immunoSEQ multiplex PCR, and TCRdb kept only the in-frame ones, dropping some. The data show about 56,000 clones, 70% to 90% seen once. Whole-study findings and limits: Without day 14 samples, only post-peak T cell repertoires were studied. Mapped onto spike, vaccine-associated CD4 TCRs spanned it and were dominant at 160-218 and 743-854. Targeting of unmutated variant regions was reportedly seen in nearly half of spike-specific TCRs.

The CDR3 is 16 amino acids. The germline V gene has CDR1 SGHNT and CDR2 YYREEE (reference sequence). With 6 bases removed from V and 4 bases from J, the gap between germline ends came to 21 bases. Specimen: peripheral blood, collected on day 0 of AZD1222 vaccination. This receptor was taken from an adult in good health. V gene TRBV5-4 combines with J gene TRBJ2-3; D possibly corresponds to TRBD2 (6 bases). The chain's CDR3 is CASIPTGAEAPDTQYF. CDR3 DNA sequence: TGTGCCAGCATCCCCACGGGAGCAGAAGCTCCAGATACGCAGTATTTT.